This T cell receptor beta chain was profiled in a study of T cell repertoires in cytomegalovirus infection. Looking at the study overall: HLA-B-restricted CMV epitopes that are well studied were used alongside recently identified HLA-C-restricted ones. In public TCR beta signatures, there were indications of both CMV infection and matching HLA type.

TCRdb used MiXCR to reprocess the reads, holding one entry per CDR3 protein. The repertoire holds about half a million distinct CDR3 sequences, with 30% to 35% as singletons. This clonotype occurred a few times. Its antigen remains unknown. Findings of the study overall: Public TCR beta family frequency separated CMV-and-HLA carriers, including in an independent cohort.

Material: cultured PBMCs, obtained from culture after CMV antigen stimulation. The clonotype originates from a human donor in good health (CMV status not recorded). Some clones in this sample may be carry-over from other donors' samples.

The CDR3 sequence: CASSRRDPSYEQYF. The CDR3 nucleotides read TGTGCCAGCAGTCGCCGGGACCCATCTTACGAGCAGTACTTC. The rearrangement links TRBV6-2 or TRBV6-3 to TRBJ2-7; D may be TRBD1 or TRBD2 (5 bases each). Trimming left V 5 bases short and J 4 bases short, with 15 bases between. The CDR3 runs 14 residues. Germline lookup yields CDR1 MNHEY and CDR2 SVGEGT.